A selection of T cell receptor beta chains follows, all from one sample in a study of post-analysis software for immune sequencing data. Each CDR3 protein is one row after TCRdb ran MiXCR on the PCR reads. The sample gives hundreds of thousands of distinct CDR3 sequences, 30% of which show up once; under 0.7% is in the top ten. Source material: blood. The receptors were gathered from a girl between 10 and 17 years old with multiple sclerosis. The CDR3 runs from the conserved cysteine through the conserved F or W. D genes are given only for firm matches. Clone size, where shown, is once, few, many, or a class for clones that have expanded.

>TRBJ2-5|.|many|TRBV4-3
TGCGCCAGCAGCCTCGGGACACAACTCCAAGAGACCCAGTACTTC
CASSLGTQLQETQYF
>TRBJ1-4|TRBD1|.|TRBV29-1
TGCAGCGTCCGGGACAGGGGGCATGAAAAACTGTTTTTT
CSVRDRGHEKLFF
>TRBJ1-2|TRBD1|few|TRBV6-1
TGTGCCAGCAGGAAGGGGGACAGGTCCCTCTATGGCTACACCTTC
CASRKGDRSLYGYTF
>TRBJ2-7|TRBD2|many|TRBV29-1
TGCAGCGTGAAAGCGGGAGGGCATCTCTACGAGCAGTACTTC
CSVKAGGHLYEQYF
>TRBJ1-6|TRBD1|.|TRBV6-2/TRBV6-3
TGTGCCACCGCGGGACAGTCGGGTTCACCCCTCCACTTT
CATAGQSGSPLHF
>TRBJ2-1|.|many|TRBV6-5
TGTGCCAGCAGTTACGGGTCCCCACGGGATGAGCAGTTCTTC
CASSYGSPRDEQFF
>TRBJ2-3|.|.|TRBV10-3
TGTGCCATCAGTGAGATTGATGGTGGGGGGCTGAGGGGAGATACGCAGTATTTT
CAISEIDGGGLRGDTQYF
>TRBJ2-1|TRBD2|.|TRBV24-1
TGTGCCACCATCACGAAGCGGGAGGGCCGGTGGCAGTTCTTC
CATITKREGRWQFF
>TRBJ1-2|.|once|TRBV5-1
TGCGCCAGCAGCTTGGGGGGCAGGGACCACTATGGCTACACCTTC
CASSLGGRDHYGYTF
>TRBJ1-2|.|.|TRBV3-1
TGTGCCAGCAGCCGGGGGGATCTTGGCTACACCTTC
CASSRGDLGYTF
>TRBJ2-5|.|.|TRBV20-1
TGCAGCTCCAGGGGCAGGGGGTTCGGGACTCAAGAGACCCAGTACTTC
CSSRGRGFGTQETQYF
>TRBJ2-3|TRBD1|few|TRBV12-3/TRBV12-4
TGTGCCAGCATCAAGGGACAGGGGGGAACAGATACGCAGTATTTT
CASIKGQGGTDTQYF
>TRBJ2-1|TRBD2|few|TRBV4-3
TGCGCCAGCAGCCAACGGACTAGCGCGTACAATGAGCAGTTCTTC
CASSQRTSAYNEQFF
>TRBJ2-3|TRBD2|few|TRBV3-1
TGTGCCAGCAGCCAAGAGAGGACTAGCTACACAGATACGCAGTATTTT
CASSQERTSYTDTQYF
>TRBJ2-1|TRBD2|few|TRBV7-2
TGTGACAGCAGCTTAGTAGGTAGCGGGAGCTACAATGAGCAGTTCTTC
CDSSLVGSGSYNEQFF
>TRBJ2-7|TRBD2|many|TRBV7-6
TGTGCCAGCAGCTTAGCGAGAGGTCCTAGCGGGAGGATCGACGAGCAGTACTTC
CASSLARGPSGRIDEQYF
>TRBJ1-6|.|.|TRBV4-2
TGTGCCAGCAGAAACGCACGGGCTCTTAATTCACCCCTCCACTTT
CASRNARALNSPLHF
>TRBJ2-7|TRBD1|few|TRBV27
TGTGCCAGCAGTCAGATACAGGGGGACGAGCAGTACTTC
CASSQIQGDEQYF
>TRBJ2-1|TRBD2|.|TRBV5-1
TGCGCCAGCAGCCCGCGGACTAGCGGGGAGCAGTTCTTC
CASSPRTSGEQFF
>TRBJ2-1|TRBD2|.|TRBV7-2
TGTGCCAGCAGCTTCGAGACTAGCGGGGTAAATGAGCAGTTCTTC
CASSFETSGVNEQFF
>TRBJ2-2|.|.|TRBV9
TGTGCCAGCAGCGTAGCAGTTACCGGGGAGCTGTTTTTT
CASSVAVTGELFF
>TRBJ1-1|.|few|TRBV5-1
TGCGCCAGCAGCTTGAGTTCAGGGAGGGGGAACACTGAAGCTTTCTTT
CASSLSSGRGNTEAFF
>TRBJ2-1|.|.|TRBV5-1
TGCGCCAGCACGGGAACTGTGATTTGGGAGCAGTTCTTC
CASTGTVIWEQFF
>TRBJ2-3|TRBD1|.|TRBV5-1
TGCGCCAGCAGCTGGGGACAGGGACGAAGCACAGATACGCAGTATTTT
CASSWGQGRSTDTQYF
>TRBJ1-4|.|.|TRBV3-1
TGTGCCAGCAGCCAAGTCGTCGGAAAACTGTTTTTT
CASSQVVGKLFF
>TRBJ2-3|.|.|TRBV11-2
TGTGCCAGCAGCCCTCTGGATAGGCGATTCACAGATACGCAGTATTTT
CASSPLDRRFTDTQYF
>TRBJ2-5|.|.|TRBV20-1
TGCAGTGTTAGAGATCCCCACTCCCCTGGGGAGACCCAGTACTTC
CSVRDPHSPGETQYF
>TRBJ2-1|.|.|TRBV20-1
TGCAGTGCTAGAGATGTATGGCAGGGGATCAATGAGCAGTTCTTC
CSARDVWQGINEQFF
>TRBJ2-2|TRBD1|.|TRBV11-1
TGTGCCAGCAGCGCCCGGACAGGGCACACCGGGGAGCTGTTTTTT
CASSARTGHTGELFF
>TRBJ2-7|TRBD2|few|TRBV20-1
TGCAGTGCTAGCCGGCCAGCGGGAGGCAACGAGCAGTACTTC
CSASRPAGGNEQYF
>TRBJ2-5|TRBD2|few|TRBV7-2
TGTGCCAGCAGCCCGAGCGGGGTGAAAGAGACCCAGTACTTC
CASSPSGVKETQYF
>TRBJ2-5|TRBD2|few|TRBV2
TGTGCCAGCAGTGAAGCTAGCGGGAATATGGAGACCCAGTACTTC
CASSEASGNMETQYF
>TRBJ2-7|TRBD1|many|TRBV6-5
TGTGCCATCGGCTTGGACAGGTCGGACGAGCAGTACTTC
CAIGLDRSDEQYF
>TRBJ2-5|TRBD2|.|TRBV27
TGTGCCAGCAGGCGGGGGAAGACCCAGTACTTC
CASRRGKTQYF
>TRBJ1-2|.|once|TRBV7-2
TGTGCCAGCGGCTTAAGCGGGGCGGACTATGGCTACACCTTC
CASGLSGADYGYTF
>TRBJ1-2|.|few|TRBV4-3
TGCGCCAGCAGCCAAGATCGGTCAGGGATGCGTGGCTACACCTTC
CASSQDRSGMRGYTF
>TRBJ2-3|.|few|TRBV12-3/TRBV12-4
TGTGCCAGCAGTTCGTCCCTCGGGACACCCTATAGCACAGATACGCAGTATTTT
CASSSSLGTPYSTDTQYF
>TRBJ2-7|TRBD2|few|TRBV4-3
TGCGCCAGCAGCCAAGTGATGGCGTCTAGCGGGGCCCCCTACGAGCAGTACTTC
CASSQVMASSGAPYEQYF
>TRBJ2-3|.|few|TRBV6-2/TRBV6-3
TGTGCCAGCACCCCGGACGGTAGCACAGATACGCAGTATTTT
CASTPDGSTDTQYF
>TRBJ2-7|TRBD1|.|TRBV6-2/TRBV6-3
TGTGCCAGCAGACCGGGACAGGGGGACCACGAGCAGTACTTC
CASRPGQGDHEQYF
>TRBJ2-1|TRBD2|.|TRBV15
TGTGCCACCAGCAGAGATCGCCTAGCGGGAGGTATTGAGCAGTTCTTC
CATSRDRLAGGIEQFF
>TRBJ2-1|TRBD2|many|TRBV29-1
TGCAGCGTTGGTAGGCTAGCGGGCGAGCAGTTCTTC
CSVGRLAGEQFF
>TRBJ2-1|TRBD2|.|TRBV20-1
TGCAGTGCTAGATGGACACTAGCGGGAGGCAATGAGCAGTTCTTC
CSARWTLAGGNEQFF
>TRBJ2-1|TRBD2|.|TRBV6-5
TGTGCCAGCAGTTACTCCGGCCCTAGCGGGGGAATATACAATGAGCAGTTCTTC
CASSYSGPSGGIYNEQFF
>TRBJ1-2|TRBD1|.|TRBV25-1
TGTGCCACCGGAGGGGGCATCAACTATGGCTACACCTTC
CATGGGINYGYTF
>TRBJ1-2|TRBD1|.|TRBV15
TGTGCCACCAGCAGAGATAGACAGGGGTATGGCTACACCTTC
CATSRDRQGYGYTF
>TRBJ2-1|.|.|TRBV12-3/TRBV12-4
TGTGCCAGCAGTTTGGATCAGCGGAGCAATGAGCAGTTCTTC
CASSLDQRSNEQFF
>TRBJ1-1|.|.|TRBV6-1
TGTGCCGCGGGTGGAAAGGGCAAGAACACTGAAGCTTTCTTT
CAAGGKGKNTEAFF
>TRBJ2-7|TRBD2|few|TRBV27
TGTACCAGCAGCCTTCTACCCTTGACTAGCGGGAGCTCCTACGAGCAGTACTTC
CTSSLLPLTSGSSYEQYF
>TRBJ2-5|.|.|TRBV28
TGTGCCAGCAGCCAAGGGGTTGAAGAGACCCAGTACTTC
CASSQGVEETQYF
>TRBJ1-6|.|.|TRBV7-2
TGTGCCAGCAGCCCTCTGGGCAGGGGCTCTACTTCACCCCTCCACTTT
CASSPLGRGSTSPLHF
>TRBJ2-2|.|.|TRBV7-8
TGTGCCAGCAGCTTCGACACCCAAAACACCGGGGAGCTGTTTTTT
CASSFDTQNTGELFF
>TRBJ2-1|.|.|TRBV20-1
TGCAGTGCTAGAGATTGGGCGGCCAATACCTACAATGAGCAGTTCTTC
CSARDWAANTYNEQFF
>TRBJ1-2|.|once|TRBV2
TGTGCCAGCAGTCAGGACCTAAACACATATGGCTACACCTTC
CASSQDLNTYGYTF
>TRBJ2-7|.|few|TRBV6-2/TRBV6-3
TGTGCCAGCAGGACCCTAGGGAGGACTCTCTACGAGCAGTACTTC
CASRTLGRTLYEQYF
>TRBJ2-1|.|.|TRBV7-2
TGTGCCAGCAGCCCCGGGGGTCCAAAGGAGCAGTTCTTC
CASSPGGPKEQFF